This entry features one TCR beta chain sequence. This sample was included in a study of blood T cell repertoires in COVID-19. Study overall: The cDNA or gDNA used as material had been derived from T cells, B-cell-depleted T cells, or PBMCs.

Some clones are missing from TCRdb's copy, which holds only in-frame ones; the method was immunoSEQ multiplex PCR. The data contain 130,000 to 150,000 clones, roughly 84% of them seen just once; the ten biggest clones take up under 7%. Material for sequencing was PBMCs or T cells enriched from blood (not recorded which). The TCR comes from a man aged 40-49 years with acute COVID-19.

CDR3 DNA sequence: TGTGCCAGCAGCCAGCGACTAGCGGGTGGCACAGATACGCAGTATTTT. Amino acid sequence: CASSQRLAGGTDTQYF. The chain links TRBV7-6 to TRBJ2-3; TRBD2 aligns across 10 bases. There are 16 residues in the CDR3. Germline CDR1 reads SGHVS; CDR2 reads FNYEAQ. Trimming at V came to 5 bases and at J to 1 base, leaving 6 bases not matched to a gene.